This entry describes one TCR beta chain. Assay: immunoSEQ multiplex PCR; the TCRdb copy retains only in-frame clones and omits some. Of 20,000 to 30,000 clones detected, under 95% appear once; the ten largest clones hold about an eighth. The data belong to a study of control samples from healthy donors and cancer patients. CDR3 size: 19 residues. Germline-derived CDR1 and CDR2 are SGHAT and FQNNGV. With V trimmed by 5 bases and J by 4 bases, 18 bases remained unmatched. V gene TRBV11-2 combines with J gene TRBJ2-3; 10 positions agree with TRBD2. Sequencing used PBMCs. This sequence was found in a man aged 45-60 years with lung cancer. CDR3: CASSARQRGGVYEPDTQYF. In DNA form, the CDR3 reads TGTGCCAGCAGCGCCAGACAGCGGGGGGGCGTATACGAACCAGATACGCAGTATTTT.